This T cell receptor beta chain was sequenced in a study of T-cell memory formation after mild COVID-19. The CDR3 runs to 15 residues. The ends were cut back, 4 bases at V and 7 bases at J, with 20 bases in the middle. Germline CDR1 is MGHDK and CDR2 is SYGVNS. Concerning this clonotype: Its antigen is still unknown.

General study findings and limits: Cross-reactive memory appears to have joined, as suggested by some responding clones showing up in pre-infection memory.

5'RACE, which relied on constant-segment primers, yielded TCR alpha and TCR beta cDNA libraries carrying sample barcodes and UMIs. Each CDR3 protein is one row after TCRdb ran MiXCR on the 5' RACE reads. This table holds roughly 620,000 distinct CDR3 sequences, around 17% found once. The rearrangement uses TRBV25-1 and TRBJ2-7, with a weak D call TRBD2 (5 bases). Sequenced: PBMCs or a T cell subset sorted from them (not recorded which). The TCR comes from an adult woman who had mild COVID-19 (a few samples of this study predate the infection). Cell type and time point are not known. The DNA of the CDR3 is TGTGCCAGCAGTGTTGAGGTAGGAAAAACGGGGGAGCAGTACTTC. It encodes CASSVEVGKTGEQYF.